The 25 T cell receptor beta chains given below trace back to one sample, sequenced in a study of human T cells and chemical hapten exposure. Time point here: patch test 2, 6 weeks after DPC sensitization. Treatment here: therapeutic diphenylcyclopropenone sensitization with weekly scalp DPC. MiXCR was run by TCRdb on the RACE reads, yielding one entry per CDR3 protein. The repertoire holds tens of thousands of distinct CDR3 sequences, 9.5% to 10% seen once, with around 1.6% in the top ten. The specimen comprised whole blood, sampled in connection with sensitization to the hapten diphenylcyclopropenone (DPC). All receptors come from a woman between 45 and 65 years old with alopecia areata. Some clones in this sample may be carry-over from other donors' samples.

This clonotype was picked up many times. J is TRBJ2-6 and V is TRBV27, with D uncertain. V was cut by 3 bases and J by 1 base, with 4 bases left in between. CDR3 length: 14 amino acids. The V gene's germline CDR1 is MNHEY and CDR2 SMNVEV (reference sequence). The CDR3 sequence: CASSFQSGANVLTF. Here the CDR3 DNA reads TGTGCCAGCAGTTTTCAGTCTGGGGCCAACGTCCTGACTTTC.

This chain connects TRBV9 to TRBJ1-6; D unclear. The V end lost 3 bases, the J end lost 5 bases, and 9 bases lay between the germline ends. The germline gives CDR1 SGDLS, CDR2 YYNGEE. This CDR3 has 14 residues. CDR3: CASSAGTHNSPLHF. The CDR3 nucleotides read TGTGCCAGCAGCGCCGGAACCCATAATTCACCCCTCCACTTT.

There are many counts of this clonotype. The chain links TRBV28 to TRBJ1-5; D gene unclear. This CDR3 has 14 amino acids. Per the germline V gene, CDR1 is MDHEN and CDR2 is SYDVKM. V was shortened by 6 bases and J by 6 bases, with 15 bases between the two germline ends. CDR3 residues: CASSVTEERQPQHF. CDR3 DNA sequence: TGTGCCAGCAGCGTGACGGAGGAGCGTCAGCCCCAGCATTTT. Full variable domain (outside the CDR3, taken from reference TRBV28 and TRBJ1-5): DVKVTQSSRYLVKRTGEKVFLECVQDMDHENMFWYRQDPGLGLRLIYFSYDVKMKEKGDIPEGYSVSREKKERFSLILESASTNQTSMYLCASSVTEERQPQHFGDGTRLSIL.

This clonotype was recorded many times. One end of the junction is discordant with germline, which a read error may explain. The V gene is TRBV6-6, the J gene TRBJ1-4, with D maybe TRBD1 (6 bases). CDR1 and CDR2 (germline): MNHNY, SVGAGI (reference sequence). The CDR3 is 14 residues long. CDR3 sequence reads: CASSSTGINGKLFF. In DNA form, the CDR3 reads TGTGCCAGCAGTTCCACAGGGATTAATGGAAAACTGTTTTTT.

There are many counts of this clonotype. The rearrangement uses TRBV2 and TRBJ2-5; TRBD2 might be the D (5 bases). Germline V gene lookup returns CDR1 SNHLY and CDR2 FYNNEI. The CDR3 consists of 13 residues. V was cut by 7 bases and J by 5 bases, with 14 bases left in between. The CDR3 sequence is CASTDGGRETQYF. Here the CDR3 DNA reads TGTGCCAGCACGGACGGAGGCCGGGAGACCCAGTACTTC.

This clonotype was counted ten times or more. Germline is not matched at one junction end, which may reflect a read error. V usage is TRBV14 and J usage is TRBJ1-1; D ambiguous. This CDR3 has 14 amino acids. Germline V lookup: CDR1 SGHDN, CDR2 FVKESK. CDR3 in amino acids: CASSQEFFNSEAFF. The CDR3 bases are TGTGCCAGCAGCCAAGAGTTTTTTAACAGTGAAGCTTTCTTT.

This clonotype was found a few times. The chain carries TRBV5-1 and TRBJ2-3, with D hard to call. The germline gives CDR1 SGHRS, CDR2 YFSETQ. Trimming left V 5 bases short and J 1 base short, with 8 bases between. The CDR3 extends over 13 amino acids. The CDR3 DNA reads TGCGCCAGCAGTGTAGATGGCACAGATACGCAGTATTTT. This translates into CASSVDGTDTQYF.

This chain joins TRBV27 and TRBJ2-7; D remains ambiguous. The V gene lost 3 bases and the J gene lost 6 bases, with 6 bases spanning the gap. The CDR3 sequence is 11 residues long. The V gene's germline CDR1 is MNHEY and CDR2 SMNVEV (reference sequence). The CDR3 loop reads CASSFGFEQYF. CDR3 nucleotides: TGTGCCAGCAGTTTCGGGTTCGAGCAGTACTTC.

The V and J genes are TRBV4-3 and TRBJ1-4, with D uncertain. Trimming shortened V by 0 bases and J by 3 bases, and 11 bases separated the two germline ends. CDR1 LGHNA and CDR2 YSLEER come from the germline V gene. The CDR3 has 16 amino acids. CDR3 in amino acids: CASSQEPGIANEKLFF. The CDR3 bases are TGCGCCAGCAGCCAAGAGCCGGGGATAGCTAATGAAAAACTGTTTTTT.

The sample holds a few counts of this clonotype. The V call is TRBV4-2, the J call TRBJ2-2, with TRBD1 as a possible D gene (5 bases). Germline CDR1 LGHNA, CDR2 YNFKEQ. CDR3 size: 16 residues. V shed 3 bases and J shed 6 bases, with 17 bases lying between them. The CDR3 coding sequence is TGTGCCAGCAGCCATTCGTCCGTGACAGTGGCCGGGGAGCTGTTTTTT. Its translation: CASSHSSVTVAGELFF.

This clonotype was observed many times. This chain links TRBV20-1 with TRBJ2-2; TRBD2 matches 7 bases. The J segment lost 6 bases and the V segment lost 3 bases, leaving 10 bases of the junction unmatched. Germline V gene lookup returns CDR1 DFQATT and CDR2 SNEGSKA (reference sequence). The CDR3 sequence is 15 residues long. The CDR3 loop is CSASRGGIIAGELFF. CDR3 nucleotides: TGCAGTGCTAGTCGGGGAGGGATTATCGCCGGGGAGCTGTTTTTT.

There are a few counts of this clonotype. The V and J genes are TRBV7-9 and TRBJ2-7; possible D gene TRBD1, 6 bases. The CDR3 consists of 15 residues. Germline V gene lookup returns CDR1 SEHNR and CDR2 FQNEAQ (reference sequence). V gave up 3 bases and J gave up 4 bases, with 16 bases separating them. The CDR3 loop is CASSFWTDNLYEQYF. The CDR3, as DNA: TGTGCCAGCAGCTTTTGGACAGATAATTTGTACGAGCAGTACTTC.

The V and J genes are TRBV28 and TRBJ1-2, with unresolved D. Germline assignment: CDR1 MDHEN and CDR2 SYDVKM. This CDR3 comprises 14 residues. V was trimmed by 8 bases and J by 2 bases, leaving 15 bases between them. In nucleotides, the CDR3 is TGTGCCAGCGGTCAAGGTTCAACCAACTATGGCTACACCTTC. Its protein product is CASGQGSTNYGYTF.

Many counts were recorded for this clonotype. The rearrangement joins TRBV7-9 to TRBJ1-2, with 7 bases fitting TRBD1. V lost 6 bases and J lost 0; bases outside the gene matches: 7. Germline CDR1 is SEHNR and CDR2 is FQNEAQ (reference sequence). The CDR3 is 15 residues long. CDR3 sequence: CASRKQGFSNYGYTF. The CDR3 coding sequence is TGTGCCAGCAGGAAACAGGGGTTCTCTAACTATGGCTACACCTTC.

This clonotype has a count of ten or more. This rearrangement joins TRBV6-2 or TRBV6-3 to TRBJ1-2; no firm D call. The CDR3 covers 16 residues. Germline lookup yields CDR1 MNHEY and CDR2 SVGEGT. V shed 4 bases and J shed 4 bases, with 19 bases lying between them. The DNA of the CDR3 is TGTGCCAGCAGTTTACTCGAGGGCCGTCCAGGCTATGGCTACACCTTC. Amino acids: CASSLLEGRPGYGYTF.

In this sample, this clonotype turned up a few times. V and J are TRBV5-1 and TRBJ2-7; D not certain. V lost 0 bases to trimming and J lost 8 bases, with 12 bases between them. The CDR3 is 13 residues long. Germline V gene lookup returns CDR1 SGHRS and CDR2 YFSETQ. The DNA for the CDR3 is TGCGCCAGCAGCTTGGCCGTCGGAGAGAAGCAGTACTTC. It is translated as CASSLAVGEKQYF.

This chain joins TRBV5-1 and TRBJ2-4; TRBD1 matches at 7 bases. The V gene's germline CDR1 is SGHRS and CDR2 YFSETQ. This CDR3 is 14 amino acids long. V lost 4 bases, J lost 7 bases, and 8 bases stayed unmatched. CDR3 DNA: TGCGCCAGCAGCGGGGGACAGCCCGGGAACATTCAGTACTTC. Protein sequence: CASSGGQPGNIQYF.

The chain links TRBV11-2 to TRBJ2-3; D perhaps matches TRBD2 (6 bases). The CDR3 has 16 amino acids. Per germline, CDR1 SGHAT and CDR2 FQNNGV. The V end lost 5 bases, the J end lost 2 bases, and 17 bases lay between the germline ends. CDR3 sequence: CASSPWTNLNTDTQYF. CDR3 sequence (DNA): TGTGCCAGCAGCCCATGGACTAACTTAAACACAGATACGCAGTATTTT.

This clonotype was seen ten or more times. This sequence joins TRBV7-9 and TRBJ1-3, with unresolved D. From germline, CDR1 is SEHNR and CDR2 FQNEAQ (reference sequence). The V and J ends lost 10 bases and 0 bases respectively, with 13 bases between them. The length of the CDR3 is 14 residues. The CDR3 nucleotides read TGTGCCATGCAGCGGAGTATCTCTGGAAACACCATATATTTT. As protein: CAMQRSISGNTIYF.

This clonotype was detected ten times or more. The J gene is TRBJ1-1, the V gene TRBV10-3; D unclear. This CDR3 region has 13 residues. V lost 5 bases to trimming and J lost 8 bases, with 15 bases between them. The V gene's germline CDR1 is ENHRY and CDR2 SYGVKD. CDR3 region: CAISSNTASEAFF. As DNA, the CDR3 is TGTGCCATCAGTTCTAACACGGCCTCAGAAGCTTTCTTT.

This clonotype showed up many times. The chain has TRBV4-3 and TRBJ2-1; TRBD1 agrees at 7 bases. Germline loops: CDR1 LGHNA, CDR2 YSLEER. The trim removed 3 bases at V and 3 bases at J, leaving 5 bases unmatched. This CDR3 spans 15 amino acids. CDR3 DNA sequence: TGCGCCAGCAGCCAGGTCCGGGACAGCTACAATGAGCAGTTCTTC. Amino acids: CASSQVRDSYNEQFF.

The J gene is TRBJ2-3, the V gene TRBV11-2; TRBD1 might be the D (5 bases). V was clipped by 3 bases and J by 4 bases, with 17 bases between them. This CDR3 region has 16 residues. Germline V gene data show CDR1 as SGHAT and CDR2 as FQNNGV. The CDR3 coding sequence is TGTGCCAGCAGCTTTGATTTGGCAGGGCGGTCAGATACGCAGTATTTT. This sequence encodes CASSFDLAGRSDTQYF.

This clonotype has at least ten counts. The genes are TRBV7-6 and TRBJ1-2; tentative D call: TRBD1 (6 bases). CDR3 size: 13 residues. Germline V CDR1 and CDR2: SGHVS, FNYEAQ. The germline V and J ends were trimmed by 6 bases and 4 bases, with 12 bases remaining between them. This CDR3 reads CASSLTGPYGYTF. CDR3 DNA: TGTGCCAGCAGTCTAACAGGGCCCTATGGCTACACCTTC.

This clonotype came up many times. This chain uses TRBV7-9 with TRBJ1-2, with D uncertain. Germline lookup yields CDR1 SEHNR and CDR2 FQNEAQ (reference sequence). Trimming removed 2 bases from V and 7 bases from J, with 11 bases in between. There are 13 residues in the CDR3. CDR3: CASSLSELSGYTF. CDR3 DNA: TGTGCCAGCAGCTTATCGGAACTGTCTGGCTACACCTTC. The full variable domain, in which reference TRBV7-9 and TRBJ1-2 provide the parts outside the CDR3, is DTGVSQNPRHKITKRGQNVTFRCDPISEHNRLYWYRQTLGQGPEFLTYFQNEAQLEKSRLLSDRFSAERPKGSFSTLEIQRTEQGDSAMYLCASSLSELSGYTFGSGTRLTVV.

The chain has TRBV28 and TRBJ2-7, with TRBD2 matching 8 bases. Germline values: CDR1 MDHEN, CDR2 SYDVKM. After removal of 6 bases from V and 12 bases from J, the junction contained 10 bases not matched to a gene. CDR3 size: 12 residues. The CDR3 sequence: CASRAGAEEPYF. Written as DNA, the CDR3 is TGTGCCAGCAGAGCGGGGGCGGAGGAACCGTACTTC.